This T cell receptor beta chain was captured by sequencing in a study of blood T cell repertoires in COVID-19. Background on the study: Sites across the United States, Italy and Spain contributed samples from acute and convalescent COVID-19. Nucleic acid was either cDNA or gDNA, and it came from T cells, B-cell-depleted T cells, or PBMCs.

Per the authors' pipeline: Quantification of nucleated cells was approximated via reference gene primer amplification. Sequencing was performed with immunoSEQ multiplex PCR; in TCRdb, only in-frame clones are kept and a portion is missing. Clone size and V and J calls were adopted from that table, with D and trimming inferred from the DNA. The sample consists of about 210,000 clones, about 91% of them appearing once. Germline values: CDR1 MDHEN, CDR2 SYDVKM. The CDR3 runs to 14 residues. With V trimmed by 5 bases and J by 1 base, 1 base remained unmatched. The sample taken for sequencing was peripheral blood. V usage is TRBV28 and J usage is TRBJ1-3; 8 positions agree with TRBD1. The receptor comes from a man aged 25-45 years with acute or convalescent COVID-19. The CDR3 nucleotides read TGTGCCAGCAGTCGGACAGGGTCTGGAAACACCATATATTTT. Protein: CASSRTGSGNTIYF.